The present T cell receptor (beta chain) was sequenced within a study of cytomegalovirus exposure and HLA in healthy donors. V lost 2 bases, J lost 0 bases, and 8 bases stayed unmatched. The CDR3 extends over 18 amino acids. Germline V gene data show CDR1 as SGHNT and CDR2 as YENEEA. The PCR employed 60 Vbeta primers together with 13 Jbeta primers. The authors' processing: A later analysis counted around 74 million unique TCR beta chains, some 12 million shared. TCRdb's table, derived via immunoSEQ multiplex PCR, lists solely in-frame clones and lacks some. V and J calls and clone size come straight from that table; D and trimming were deduced from the DNA. Of 120,000 or so clones in the sample, over 65% were seen once.

The sequencing input was PBMCs. The V and J genes are TRBV11-3 and TRBJ2-2, with TRBD2 identical over 8 bases. The TCR comes from a man between 35 and 55 years old in good health and CMV-seropositive. As DNA, the CDR3 is TGTGCCAGCAGCTTACCAGGAAGCGGGGGCGCGAACACCGGGGAGCTGTTTTTT. It translates to CASSLPGSGGANTGELFF.